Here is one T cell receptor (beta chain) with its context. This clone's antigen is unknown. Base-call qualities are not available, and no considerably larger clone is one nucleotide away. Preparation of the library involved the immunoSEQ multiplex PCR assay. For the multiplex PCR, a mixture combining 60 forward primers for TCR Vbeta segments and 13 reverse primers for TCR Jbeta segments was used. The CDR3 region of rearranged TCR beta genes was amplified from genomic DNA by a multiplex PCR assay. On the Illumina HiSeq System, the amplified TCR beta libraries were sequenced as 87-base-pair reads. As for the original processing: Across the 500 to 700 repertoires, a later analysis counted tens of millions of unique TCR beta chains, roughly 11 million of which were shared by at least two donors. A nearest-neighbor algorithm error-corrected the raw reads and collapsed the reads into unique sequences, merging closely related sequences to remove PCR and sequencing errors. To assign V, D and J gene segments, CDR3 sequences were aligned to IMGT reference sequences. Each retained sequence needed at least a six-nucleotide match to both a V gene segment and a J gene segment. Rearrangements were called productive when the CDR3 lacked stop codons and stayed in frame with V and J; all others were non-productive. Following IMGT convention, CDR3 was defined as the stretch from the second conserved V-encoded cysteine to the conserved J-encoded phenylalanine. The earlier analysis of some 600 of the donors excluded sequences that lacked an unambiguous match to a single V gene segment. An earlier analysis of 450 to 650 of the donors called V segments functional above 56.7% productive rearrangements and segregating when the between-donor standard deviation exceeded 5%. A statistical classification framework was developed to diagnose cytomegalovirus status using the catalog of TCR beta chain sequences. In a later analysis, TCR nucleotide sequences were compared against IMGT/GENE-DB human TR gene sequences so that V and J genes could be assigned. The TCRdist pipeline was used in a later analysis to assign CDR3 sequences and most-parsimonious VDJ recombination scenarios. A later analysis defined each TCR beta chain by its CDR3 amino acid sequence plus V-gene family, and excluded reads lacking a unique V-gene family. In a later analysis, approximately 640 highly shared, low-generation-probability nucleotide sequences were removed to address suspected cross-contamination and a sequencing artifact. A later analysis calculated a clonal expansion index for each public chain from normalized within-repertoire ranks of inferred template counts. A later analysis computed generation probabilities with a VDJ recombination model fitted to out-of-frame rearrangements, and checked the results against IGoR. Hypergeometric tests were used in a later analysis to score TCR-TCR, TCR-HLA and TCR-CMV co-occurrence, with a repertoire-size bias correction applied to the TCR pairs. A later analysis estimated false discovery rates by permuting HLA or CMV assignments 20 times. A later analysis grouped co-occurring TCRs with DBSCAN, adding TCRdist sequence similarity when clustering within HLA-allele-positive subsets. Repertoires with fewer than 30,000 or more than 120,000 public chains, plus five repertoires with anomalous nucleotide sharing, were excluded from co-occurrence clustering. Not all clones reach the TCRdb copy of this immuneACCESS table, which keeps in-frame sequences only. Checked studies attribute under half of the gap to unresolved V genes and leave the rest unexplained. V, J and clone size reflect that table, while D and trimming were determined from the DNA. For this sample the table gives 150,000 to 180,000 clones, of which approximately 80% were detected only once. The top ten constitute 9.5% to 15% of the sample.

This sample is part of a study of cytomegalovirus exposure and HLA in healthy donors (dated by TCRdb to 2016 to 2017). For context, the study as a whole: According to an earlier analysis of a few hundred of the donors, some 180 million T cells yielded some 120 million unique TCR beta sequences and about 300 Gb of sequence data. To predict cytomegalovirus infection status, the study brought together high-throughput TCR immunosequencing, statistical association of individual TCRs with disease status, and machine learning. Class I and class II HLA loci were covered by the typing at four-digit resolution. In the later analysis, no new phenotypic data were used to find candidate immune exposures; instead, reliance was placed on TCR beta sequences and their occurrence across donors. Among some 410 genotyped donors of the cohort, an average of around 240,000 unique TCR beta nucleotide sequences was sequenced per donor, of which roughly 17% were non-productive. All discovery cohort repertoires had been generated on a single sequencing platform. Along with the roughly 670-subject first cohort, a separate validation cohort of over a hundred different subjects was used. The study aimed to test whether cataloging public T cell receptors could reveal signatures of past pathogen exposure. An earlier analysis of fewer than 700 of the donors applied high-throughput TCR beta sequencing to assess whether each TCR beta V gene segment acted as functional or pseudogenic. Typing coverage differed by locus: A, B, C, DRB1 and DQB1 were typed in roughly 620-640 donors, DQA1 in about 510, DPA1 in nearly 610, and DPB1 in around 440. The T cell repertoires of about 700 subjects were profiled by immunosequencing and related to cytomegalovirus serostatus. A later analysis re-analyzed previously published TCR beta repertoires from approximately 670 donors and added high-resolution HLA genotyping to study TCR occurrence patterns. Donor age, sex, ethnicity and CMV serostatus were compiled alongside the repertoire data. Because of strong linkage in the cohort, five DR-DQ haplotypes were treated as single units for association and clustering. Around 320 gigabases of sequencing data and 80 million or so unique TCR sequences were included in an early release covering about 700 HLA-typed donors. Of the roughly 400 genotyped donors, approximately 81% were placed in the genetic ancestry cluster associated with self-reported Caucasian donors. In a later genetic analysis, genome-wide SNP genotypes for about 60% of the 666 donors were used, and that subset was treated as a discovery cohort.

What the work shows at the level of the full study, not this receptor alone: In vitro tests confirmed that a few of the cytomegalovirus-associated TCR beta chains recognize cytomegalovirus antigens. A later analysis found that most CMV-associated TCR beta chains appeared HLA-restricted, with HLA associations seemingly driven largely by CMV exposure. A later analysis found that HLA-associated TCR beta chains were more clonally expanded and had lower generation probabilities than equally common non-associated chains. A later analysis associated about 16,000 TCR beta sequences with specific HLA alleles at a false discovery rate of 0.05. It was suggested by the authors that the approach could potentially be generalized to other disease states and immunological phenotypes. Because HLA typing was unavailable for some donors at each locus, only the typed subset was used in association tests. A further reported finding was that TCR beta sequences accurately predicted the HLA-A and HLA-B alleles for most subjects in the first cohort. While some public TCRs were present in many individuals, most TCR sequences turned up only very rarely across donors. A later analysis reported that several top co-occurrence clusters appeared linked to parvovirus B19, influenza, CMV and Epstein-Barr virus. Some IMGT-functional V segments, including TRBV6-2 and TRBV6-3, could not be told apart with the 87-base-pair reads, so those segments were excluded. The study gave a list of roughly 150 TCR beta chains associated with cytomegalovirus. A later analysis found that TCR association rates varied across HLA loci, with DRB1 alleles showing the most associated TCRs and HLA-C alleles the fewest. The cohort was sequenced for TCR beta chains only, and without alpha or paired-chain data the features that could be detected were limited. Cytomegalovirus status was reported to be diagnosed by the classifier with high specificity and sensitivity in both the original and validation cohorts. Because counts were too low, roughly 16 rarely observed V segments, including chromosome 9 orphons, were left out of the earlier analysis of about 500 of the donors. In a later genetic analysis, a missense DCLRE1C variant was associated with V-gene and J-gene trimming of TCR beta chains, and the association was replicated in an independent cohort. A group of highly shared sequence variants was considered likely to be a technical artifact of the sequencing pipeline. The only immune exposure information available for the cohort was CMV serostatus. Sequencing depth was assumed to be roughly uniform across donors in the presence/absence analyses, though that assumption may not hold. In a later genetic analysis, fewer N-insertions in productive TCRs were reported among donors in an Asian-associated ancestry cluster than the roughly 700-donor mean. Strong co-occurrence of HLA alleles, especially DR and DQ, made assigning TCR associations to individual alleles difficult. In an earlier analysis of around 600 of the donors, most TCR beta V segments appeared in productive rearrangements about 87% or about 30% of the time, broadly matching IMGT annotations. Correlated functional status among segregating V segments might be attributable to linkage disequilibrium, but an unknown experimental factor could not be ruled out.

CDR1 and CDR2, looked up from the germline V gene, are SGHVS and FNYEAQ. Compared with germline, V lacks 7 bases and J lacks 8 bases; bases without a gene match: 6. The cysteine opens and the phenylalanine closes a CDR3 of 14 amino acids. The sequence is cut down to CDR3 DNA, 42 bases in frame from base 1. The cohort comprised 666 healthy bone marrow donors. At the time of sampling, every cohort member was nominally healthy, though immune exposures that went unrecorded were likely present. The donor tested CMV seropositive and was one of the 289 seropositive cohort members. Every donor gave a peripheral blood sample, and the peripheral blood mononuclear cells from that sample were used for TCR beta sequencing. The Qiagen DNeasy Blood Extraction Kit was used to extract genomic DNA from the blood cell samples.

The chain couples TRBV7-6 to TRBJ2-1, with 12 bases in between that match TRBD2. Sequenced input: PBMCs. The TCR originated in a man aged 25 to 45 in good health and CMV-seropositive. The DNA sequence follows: TGTGCCAGCACGACTAGCGGGAGCACCGATGAGCAGTTCTTC. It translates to CASTTSGSTDEQFF.